The 20 T cell receptor beta chains presented below share a single source sample, sequenced in a study of graft-versus-host responses after intestinal transplantation. Only in-frame clones appear in the TCRdb table, and some are missing; sequencing was by immunoSEQ multiplex PCR. The data contain 95,000 or so clones, roughly 90% of them seen just once; the ten biggest clones take up roughly 15%. The source material was PBMCs, sampled around 68 weeks after intestinal transplant. These receptors were collected from a human patient who received an intestinal transplant, so some T cells may come from the graft donor.

The rearrangement links TRBV6-5 to TRBJ1-2, with 7 bases fitting TRBD1. The germline V gene has CDR1 MNHEY and CDR2 SVGAGI. V lost 5 bases to trimming and J lost 3 bases; unmatched junction nucleotides: 9. The CDR3 covers 15 residues. The CDR3 DNA sequence: TGTGCCAGCAGTCCTGACAGGGTTGCTTACTATGGCTACACCTTC. Its translation: CASSPDRVAYYGYTF.

Details on this clone: Compared with germline, one end of the junction differs, possibly owing to a read error. The chain employs TRBV7-7 and TRBJ2-2; no definite D call. Germline V CDR1 and CDR2: SSHAT, FNYEAQ (reference sequence). This CDR3 has 11 residues. Here the CDR3 reads CASSSTGELFF. CDR3 bases: TGTGCTAGCAGCTCCACCGGGGAGCTGTTTTTT.

This chain uses TRBV5-5 with TRBJ2-7, with D perhaps TRBD1 (6 bases). The ends were cut back, 3 bases at V and 2 bases at J, with 9 bases in the middle. This CDR3 spans 13 amino acids. In germline, CDR1 is SGHKS, CDR2 YYEKEE (reference sequence). CDR3 sequence: CASSSGQTYEQYF. DNA for the CDR3: TGTGCCAGCAGCTCTGGACAGACCTACGAGCAGTACTTC. Drawing the rest from reference TRBV5-5 and TRBJ2-7, the complete variable domain is DAGVTQSPTHLIKTRGQQVTLRCSPISGHKSVSWYQQVLGQGPQFIFQYYEKEERGRGNFPDRFSARQFPNYSSELNVNALLLGDSALYLCASSSGQTYEQYFGPGTRLTVT.

The chain links TRBV10-3 to TRBJ2-7; possible D gene TRBD2, 6 bases. The CDR3 has 16 residues. Looked up from germline, CDR1 is ENHRY and CDR2 is SYGVKD. The V end lost 2 bases, the J end lost 2 bases, and 16 bases lay between the germline ends. The DNA of the CDR3 is TGTGCCATCAGTGAGCCCCACCGGGGGTTGGCCTACGAGCAGTACTTC. This encodes CAISEPHRGLAYEQYF.

This clone was detected only once. This chain uses TRBV6-1 with TRBJ1-1; D unresolved. Trimming took off 4 bases at V and 1 base at J, with 4 bases between the two ends. Germline CDR1 MNHNS, CDR2 SASEGT. This CDR3 has 12 residues. The CDR3 loop reads CASSGQNTEAFF. CDR3 coding DNA: TGTGCCAGCAGTGGACAGAACACTGAAGCTTTCTTT.

This clone was picked up a small number of times. The rearrangement links TRBV6-9 to TRBJ1-3; D is unclear. V gave up 7 bases and J gave up 0 bases, with 10 bases separating them. The CDR3 length is 14 residues. The germline V gene has CDR1 MNHGY and CDR2 SVAAGI. This chain's CDR3 is CASKLRGSGNTIYF. DNA for the CDR3: TGTGCCAGCAAGTTACGAGGCTCTGGAAACACCATATATTTT.

The chain combines TRBV5-1 with TRBJ2-3; no clear D. The CDR3 is 15 residues long. The ends were cut back, 0 bases at V and 2 bases at J, with 10 bases in the middle. Germline V gene sequence: CDR1 SGHRS, CDR2 YFSETQ. DNA for the CDR3: TGCGCCAGCAGCTTGGGTGACCAAAACACAGATACGCAGTATTTT. It specifies CASSLGDQNTDTQYF.

The chain couples TRBV5-1 to TRBJ2-3; possibly TRBD1 for D (7 bases). Germline CDR1 is SGHRS and CDR2 is YFSETQ. V was cut by 4 bases and J by 0 bases, with 12 bases left in between. The CDR3 loop spans 15 amino acids. The CDR3 DNA sequence: TGCGCCAGCAGCGCGGGACAGCCTAGCACAGATACGCAGTATTTT. It translates to CASSAGQPSTDTQYF.

The V call is TRBV5-1, the J call TRBJ2-1; D remains unclear. Germline V gives CDR1 SGHRS, CDR2 YFSETQ. Trimming pared 0 bases from V and 9 bases from J, leaving 7 bases between. The CDR3 length is 12 residues. CDR3 protein: CASSLGSGEQFF. The CDR3 bases are TGCGCCAGCAGCTTGGGTTCCGGTGAGCAGTTCTTC.

J is TRBJ2-7 and V is TRBV5-1, with D possibly being TRBD1 or TRBD2 (5 bases each). Germline V gene lookup returns CDR1 SGHRS and CDR2 YFSETQ. Trimming shortened V by 5 bases and J by 4 bases, and 19 bases separated the two germline ends. The CDR3 extends over 15 amino acids. The CDR3, as DNA: TGCGCCAGCAGACGAAGGGGAGAAGGTGTGTACGAGCAGTACTTC. It codes for CASRRRGEGVYEQYF.

This rearrangement joins TRBV19 to TRBJ1-3; tentative D call: TRBD1 (6 bases). V was cut by 3 bases and J by 5 bases, with 14 bases left in between. Germline V gene lookup returns CDR1 LNHDA and CDR2 SQIVND (reference sequence). This CDR3 region has 15 residues. The CDR3 sequence: CASSMGGGPRNTIYF. CDR3 bases: TGTGCCAGTAGTATGGGAGGGGGGCCAAGAAACACCATATATTTT. Filled out from reference TRBV19 and TRBJ1-3, the complete variable domain reads DGGITQSPKYLFRKEGQNVTLSCEQNLNHDAMYWYRQDPGQGLRLIYYSQIVNDFQKGDIAEGYSVSREKKESFPLTVTSAQKNPTAFYLCASSMGGGPRNTIYFGEGSWLTVV.

V is TRBV4-2 and J is TRBJ2-5; D tentatively fits TRBD1 or TRBD2 (5 bases each). CDR1 LGHNA and CDR2 YNFKEQ come from the germline V gene. The length of the CDR3 is 16 residues. Trimming stripped 4 bases from V and 6 bases from J, with 21 bases between. Written as DNA, the CDR3 is TGTGCCAGCAGCCCTGGGGACCGGGCGAGGATAAAGACCCAGTACTTC. Its protein is CASSPGDRARIKTQYF.

The chain links TRBV25-1 to TRBJ2-3, with D unclear. The V gene's germline CDR1 is MGHDK and CDR2 SYGVNS. Trimming removed 3 bases at V and 6 bases at J, with 22 bases between. The CDR3 covers 17 residues. The CDR3 here is CASSDKRSSRAWDTQYF. The CDR3 bases are TGTGCCAGCAGTGATAAGAGGAGTAGTCGTGCATGGGATACGCAGTATTTT.

This chain joins TRBV20-1 and TRBJ1-1; D is unresolved. The CDR3 runs to 11 residues. Trimming took 5 bases from V and 8 from J, leaving 12 bases between them. Germline V gives CDR1 DFQATT, CDR2 SNEGSKA (reference sequence). In DNA, the CDR3 is TGCAGTGCTCCCCGCATGGGAGAAGCTTTCTTT. Amino acid sequence: CSAPRMGEAFF.

CDR3 sequence (DNA): TGTGCCAGCAGTTACGCCACAGGGGGTGGCTACACCTTC. Translation: CASSYATGGGYTF. J is TRBJ1-2 and V is TRBV6-5, with 8 bases fitting TRBD1. Germline CDR1 and CDR2: MNHEY and SVGAGI. Unmatched junction bases numbered 3, after V lost 2 bases and J lost 7 bases. The CDR3 loop spans 13 amino acids.

This clone was seen more than once but under ten times. The rearrangement links TRBV27 to TRBJ1-2; D may be TRBD1 (5 bases). The germline V gene encodes CDR1 MNHEY and CDR2 SMNVEV (reference sequence). Trimming shortened V by 6 bases and J by 4 bases, and 12 bases separated the two germline ends. CDR3 length: 13 amino acids. CDR3 loop: CASSPIGVYGYTF. CDR3 bases: TGTGCCAGCAGCCCGATAGGGGTCTATGGCTACACCTTC.

The chain links TRBV11-2 to TRBJ2-5; D remains unclear. The V and J ends lost 5 bases and 5 bases respectively, with 12 bases between them. CDR1 and CDR2 from the germline V gene are SGHAT and FQNNGV. The CDR3 consists of 13 residues. The CDR3 reads CASSPSVWETQYF. The CDR3 nucleotides read TGTGCCAGCAGCCCTAGTGTTTGGGAGACCCAGTACTTC. Full variable domain (missing parts from reference TRBV11-2 and TRBJ2-5): EAGVAQSPRYKIIEKRQSVAFWCNPISGHATLYWYQQILGQGPKLLIQFQNNGVVDDSQLPKDRFSAERLKGVDSTLKIQPAKLEDSAVYLCASSPSVWETQYFGPGTRLLVL.

The rearrangement joins TRBV11-2 to TRBJ1-5, with a possible D match to TRBD1 (6 bases). V was shortened by 0 bases and J by 2 bases, with 11 bases between the two germline ends. Germline values: CDR1 SGHAT, CDR2 FQNNGV. This CDR3 region has 16 residues. The CDR3 DNA sequence: TGTGCCAGCAGCTTAGATCGGTGGGGGCGCAATCAGCCCCAGCATTTT. Encoded protein: CASSLDRWGRNQPQHF.

Worth noting for this clone: This sample includes further DNA sequences coding for the same CDR3. This rearrangement joins TRBV9 to TRBJ2-3, with 9 nucleotides matching TRBD2. This CDR3 spans 17 amino acids. Germline CDR1 reads SGDLS; CDR2 reads YYNGEE. J was trimmed by 2 bases and V by 5 bases; bases with no gene match: 12. CDR3 in DNA: TGTGCCAGCAGTGACCCCCATAGCGGGGGACCCACAGATACGCAGTATTTT. Its translation is CASSDPHSGGPTDTQYF.

The table lists this clone with a count of one. CDR3 in amino acids: CASSQRSDTPNTEAFF. DNA for the CDR3: TGCGCCAGCAGCCAAAGATCGGACACCCCGAACACTGAAGCTTTCTTT. The genes are TRBV4-1 and TRBJ1-1; possibly TRBD1 for D (5 bases). The CDR3 contains 16 residues. V lost 2 bases and J 1 base, leaving 14 bases between the germline ends. The germline gives CDR1 MGHRA, CDR2 YSYEKL.